This T cell receptor (beta chain) was identified during a study of shared clonotypes between healthy human individuals. Findings and limits, study-wide: Approximately 5% of naive CD4 clonotypes were shared across a handful of donors.

The protocol was immunoSEQ multiplex PCR, while the TCRdb copy is restricted to in-frame clones and leaves out a portion. Of fewer than 1.6 million clones listed, 97% to 99% are singletons. This CDR3 region has 15 residues. Germline assignment: CDR1 SGHRS and CDR2 YFSETQ. Trimming removed 4 bases from V and 3 bases from J, with 14 bases in between. Remarks on this clone: Its cognate antigen is unknown.

The sequence was collected from a man aged 25-45 years in good health. The source material was naive CD4+ T cells sorted from blood. Specified subset: CD45RA+ positively selected. The rearrangement uses TRBV5-1 and TRBJ2-1; perhaps TRBD1 as D (6 bases). This chain's CDR3 is CASSITGTNYNEQFF. In DNA, the CDR3 is TGCGCCAGCAGCATTACAGGGACCAACTACAATGAGCAGTTCTTC.